The 2 T cell receptor beta chains below were found in one sample sequenced in a study of blood T cell repertoires in COVID-19. Clones were read by immunoSEQ multiplex PCR, and TCRdb kept only the in-frame ones, dropping some. The sample shows roughly 80,000 clones, around 88% of them seen only once. Input material: peripheral blood. The receptor source for this set is a woman aged 55-70 years with acute or convalescent COVID-19.

This chain connects TRBV6-1 to TRBJ2-3; D perhaps matches TRBD1 (5 bases). Looked up from germline, CDR1 is MNHNS and CDR2 is SASEGT. V lost 3 bases and J 2 bases, leaving 15 bases between the germline ends. This CDR3 has 16 amino acids. DNA of the CDR3: TGTGCCAGCAGTGAGGCCACCAGGGCCATCACAGATACGCAGTATTTT. It translates to CASSEATRAITDTQYF.

The chain couples TRBV19 to TRBJ1-4; 8 bases agree with TRBD1. The J segment lost 8 bases and the V segment lost 11 bases, leaving 7 bases of the junction unmatched. This CDR3 has 12 amino acids. CDR1 and CDR2 (germline): LNHDA, SQIVND (reference sequence). The CDR3 protein is CAAGGAREKLFF. In DNA form, the CDR3 reads TGTGCCGCAGGGGGCGCGAGGGAAAAACTGTTTTTT.